The 20 T cell receptor beta chains listed next were all sequenced from one sample in a study of T cells in Graves' hyperthyroidism and ophthalmopathy (dated by TCRdb to the late 2010s). The library relied on multiplex PCR. These reads were obtained on an Illumina HiSeq 2000. TCR beta CDR3 regions were amplified from RNA transcripts. A first-round RT-PCR of the TCR CDR3 used the HTBI primer set with the Qiagen OneStep RT-PCR kit. TCRdb ran its own pipeline on the public reads, namely fastp trimming at Q25 and MiXCR clone calling, and kept in-frame beta chains. Every distinct CDR3 protein forms one entry, paired with its most common genes and DNA. The table for this sample lists about 720,000 distinct CDR3 sequences; approximately 16% of them were counted only once. The ten largest account for around 7.7% of the sample. The sequenced sample was blood. The receptors originated from a man between 18 and 35 years old with Graves' hyperthyroidism.

This clonotype is a singleton in its sample. CDR3 in DNA: TGCAGTGCTAGGTTTACAGGGGCGTACAATCAGCCCCAGCATTTT. This gives the protein CSARFTGAYNQPQHF. The chain links TRBV20-1 to TRBJ1-5; 7 nucleotides match TRBD1. V shed 3 bases and J 3 bases; nucleotides not matched to a gene: 8. This CDR3 is 15 amino acids long. In germline, CDR1 is DFQATT, CDR2 SNEGSKA (reference sequence).

This clonotype was recorded many times. This chain joins TRBV20-1 and TRBJ2-1; D uncertain. The CDR3 runs 13 residues. Germline loops: CDR1 DFQATT, CDR2 SNEGSKA (reference sequence). The V gene lost 2 bases and the J gene lost 6 bases, with 11 bases spanning the gap. Here the CDR3 reads CSARPWGTNEQFF. The CDR3 nucleotides read TGCAGTGCTAGACCTTGGGGTACCAATGAGCAGTTCTTC.

This clonotype was found a few times. The chain is built from TRBV20-1 and TRBJ1-3; no firm D call. The CDR3 is 14 residues long. Trimming cost V 3 bases and J 4 bases, with 13 bases left between them. Looked up from germline, CDR1 is DFQATT and CDR2 is SNEGSKA (reference sequence). CDR3 nucleotides: TGCAGTGCTAGTGACCCCCTACCGGGAAACACCATATATTTT. Protein sequence: CSASDPLPGNTIYF.

This clonotype was observed at least ten times. V is TRBV6-5 and J is TRBJ1-2, with D possibly being TRBD1 (5 bases). The V and J ends lost 1 base and 4 bases respectively, with 10 bases between them. Germline loops: CDR1 MNHEY, CDR2 SVGAGI. This CDR3 comprises 14 residues. The CDR3 DNA follows: TGTGCCAGCAGTTACTTGGGGGAGAGCTATGGCTACACCTTC. Its protein is CASSYLGESYGYTF.

J is TRBJ2-3 and V is TRBV12-3 or TRBV12-4; D perhaps matches TRBD2 (5 bases). The germline V and J ends were trimmed by 10 bases and 4 bases, with 15 bases remaining between them. CDR3 length equals 13 residues. The CDR3 region has the DNA TGTGCCACCGAAGGAGGTCCCCCAGATACGCAGTATTTT. Translating gives CATEGGPPDTQYF.

This clonotype was detected a few times. The gene calls are TRBV11-2 and TRBJ2-7; 8 nucleotides agree with TRBD1. The CDR3 extends over 16 amino acids. CDR1 and CDR2 (germline): SGHAT, FQNNGV. The J segment lost 2 bases and the V segment lost 5 bases, leaving 11 bases of the junction unmatched. CDR3 region: CASSPSWGQAAYEQYF. As DNA, the CDR3 is TGTGCCAGCAGCCCATCTTGGGGACAGGCAGCCTACGAGCAGTACTTC.

This clonotype was picked up many times. The chain combines TRBV18 with TRBJ2-7; 8 nucleotides match TRBD2. The V gene's germline CDR1 is KGHSH and CDR2 LQKENI. CDR3 length equals 15 residues. V shed 3 bases, J shed 0 bases, and the junction held 4 bases outside the gene matches. The CDR3 protein is CASSPMGLGSYEQYF. The CDR3 bases are TGTGCCAGCTCACCTATGGGACTAGGCTCCTACGAGCAGTACTTC. The full variable domain, in which reference TRBV18 and TRBJ2-7 provide the parts outside the CDR3, is NAGVMQNPRHLVRRRGQEARLRCSPMKGHSHVYWYRQLPEEGLKFMVYLQKENIIDESGMPKERFSAEFPKEGPSILRIQQVVRGDSAAYFCASSPMGLGSYEQYFGPGTRLTVT.

This clonotype has only a few counts. This chain connects TRBV4-1 to TRBJ2-7; D not resolved. This CDR3 is built from 15 residues. Germline loops: CDR1 MGHRA, CDR2 YSYEKL. With 2 bases removed from V and 2 bases from J, the gap between germline ends came to 13 bases. CDR3 loop: CASSQILNSPYEQYF. The CDR3 DNA sequence: TGCGCCAGCAGCCAAATTTTAAACAGCCCCTACGAGCAGTACTTC.

As concerns this clonotype: One junction end does not reproduce the germline sequence, and a read error may be involved. The chain employs TRBV6-6 and TRBJ2-3; possible D gene TRBD1, 6 bases. The CDR3 contains 16 residues. Germline V lookup: CDR1 MNHNY, CDR2 SVGAGI (reference sequence). The CDR3 reads CASGYSPPGVTDTQYF. The CDR3 DNA reads as TGTGCCAGCGGTTACTCTCCGCCAGGGGTTACAGATACGCAGTATTTT.

In this sample, this clonotype turned up a few times. The chain has TRBV3-1 and TRBJ2-5; D may be TRBD1 (5 bases). V was trimmed by 6 bases and J by 4 bases, leaving 15 bases between them. Germline CDR1 is LGHDT and CDR2 is YNNKEL (reference sequence). This CDR3 region has 14 residues. CDR3 in DNA: TGTGCCAGCAGTCCTGACAGCTGGGGAGAGACCCAGTACTTC. This sequence encodes CASSPDSWGETQYF.

The V and J genes are TRBV30 and TRBJ2-5; D is possibly TRBD1 (7 bases). There are 15 residues in the CDR3. Germline CDR1 is GTSNPN and CDR2 is SVGIG (reference sequence). Deletions cut 1 base from V and 4 bases from J, with 16 bases between. The CDR3 DNA follows: TGTGCCTGGAGTGACCGACAGGGAGGTCTAGAGACCCAGTACTTC. Residues: CAWSDRQGGLETQYF.

The chain employs TRBV27 and TRBJ2-7; D perhaps matches TRBD2 (6 bases). The V gene lost 5 bases and the J gene lost 2 bases, with 16 bases spanning the gap. The CDR3 spans 15 residues. In germline, CDR1 is MNHEY, CDR2 SMNVEV (reference sequence). CDR3 in amino acids: CASSPRPGLPYEQYF. The DNA of the CDR3 is TGTGCCAGCAGTCCCCGGCCGGGACTTCCCTACGAGCAGTACTTC.

This clonotype came up a few times. A much bigger clone sits one base away, suggesting this may be a read error. The V and J genes are TRBV6-1 and TRBJ1-1; D is undetermined. The CDR3 is 14 residues long. CDR1 and CDR2 (germline): MNHNS, SASEGT. Between the trimmed V and J ends, which lost 8 bases and 4 bases, there was a span of 17 bases. CDR3 coding DNA: TGTGCCAGCGCGTCGGGTGTGACGATCACTGAAGCTTTCTTT. Its protein is CASASGVTITEAFF.

The table lists this clonotype with many counts. The chain combines TRBV20-1 with TRBJ2-1, with a weak D call TRBD1 (5 bases). The germline V gene has CDR1 DFQATT and CDR2 SNEGSKA (reference sequence). This CDR3 spans 13 amino acids. Between the trimmed V and J ends, which lost 0 bases and 7 bases, there was a span of 10 bases. This CDR3 reads CSAREPGLNEQFF. Written as DNA, the CDR3 is TGCAGTGCTAGAGAGCCAGGGCTGAATGAGCAGTTCTTC.

The chain couples TRBV7-2 to TRBJ2-7; 7 nucleotides align to TRBD2. V dropped 0 bases and J dropped 2; count of bases not matched to a gene: 4. Germline CDR1 SGHTA, CDR2 FQGNSA. The CDR3 consists of 15 residues. CDR3 sequence reads: CASSLARERPYEQYF. In DNA form, the CDR3 reads TGTGCCAGCAGCTTAGCGCGGGAGCGTCCCTACGAGCAGTACTTC. Complete variable domain (other parts from reference TRBV7-2 and TRBJ2-7): GAGVSQSPSNKVTEKGKDVELRCDPISGHTALYWYRQSLGQGLEFLIYFQGNSAPDKSGLPSDRFSAERTGGSVSTLTIQRTQQEDSAVYLCASSLARERPYEQYFGPGTRLTVT.

This clonotype came up many times. This chain links TRBV2 with TRBJ2-7; 7 positions agree with TRBD2. The CDR3 is 13 amino acids. Germline CDR1 SNHLY, CDR2 FYNNEI. Trimming cost V 6 bases and J 5 bases; bases outside gene matches: 7. DNA for the CDR3: TGTGCCAGCAGGGTGGGAGGGATCCACGAGCAGTACTTC. As protein: CASRVGGIHEQYF.

This clonotype was counted between two and nine times. The chain is built from TRBV12-3 or TRBV12-4 and TRBJ2-7, with D perhaps assigned TRBD1 or TRBD2 (6 bases each). The V end lost 1 base, the J end lost 3 bases, and 13 bases lay between the germline ends. The CDR3 loop spans 15 amino acids. This chain's CDR3 is CASSLEMGGHYEQYF. The CDR3 coding sequence is TGTGCCAGCAGTTTAGAGATGGGGGGCCACTACGAGCAGTACTTC.

There are many counts of this clonotype. The rearrangement links TRBV2 to TRBJ2-1; TRBD2 matches 10 bases. The germline V gene encodes CDR1 SNHLY and CDR2 FYNNEI. This CDR3 is built from 14 residues. With 4 bases clipped from V and 10 bases from J, the junction kept 7 bases outside the gene matches. The CDR3 coding sequence is TGTGCCAGCAGTGTTCCTAGCGGGAGTGGCGAGCAGTTCTTC. It specifies CASSVPSGSGEQFF.

This chain connects TRBV19 to TRBJ2-2, with TRBD1 matching 7 bases. Germline CDR1 and CDR2: LNHDA and SQIVND (reference sequence). The CDR3 runs 14 residues. V lost 4 bases and J lost 4; bases outside the gene matches: 3. The DNA for the CDR3 is TGTGCCAGTAGTACACAGGGGAGCACCGGGGAGCTGTTTTTT. Its protein is CASSTQGSTGELFF.

This clonotype was picked up a small number of times. The chain is built from TRBV20-1 and TRBJ2-2; 7 bases agree with TRBD1. V lost 7 bases and J lost 2; bases outside the gene matches: 4. Germline V gene lookup returns CDR1 DFQATT and CDR2 SNEGSKA (reference sequence). The CDR3 spans 13 residues. This chain's CDR3 is CSGQGINTGELFF. In DNA, the CDR3 is TGCAGTGGACAGGGAATTAACACCGGGGAGCTGTTTTTT.